This T cell receptor beta chain was sequenced for a study of T-cell memory formation after mild COVID-19. About the research overall: TCR clusters showed largely donor specificity. Study observations and caveats: Mostly located in CM and EM were contracting CD4+ clones, with contracting CD8+ clones located in EMRA.

Germline values: CDR1 MGHRA, CDR2 YSYEKL. V was clipped by 1 base and J by 3 bases, with 9 bases between them. This CDR3 has 15 amino acids. This clonotype has more than one count but fewer than ten. Its antigen is not identified. 5'RACE, which relied on constant-segment primers, yielded TCR alpha and TCR beta cDNA libraries carrying sample barcodes and UMIs. One entry per CDR3 protein, called by TCRdb with MiXCR from the 5' RACE reads. The sample records 300,000 to 400,000 distinct CDR3 sequences, more than 20% being singletons. V is TRBV4-1 and J is TRBJ1-4, with D unclear. Sequencing was performed on PBMCs or a T cell subset sorted from them (not recorded which). The source of this sequence is an adult woman who had mild COVID-19 (a few samples of this study predate the infection). Cell type and time point are not known. In nucleotides, the CDR3 is TGCGCCAGCAGCCAAGGAACCGTGTCTAATGAAAAACTGTTTTTT. Its translation: CASSQGTVSNEKLFF.